The 3 T cell receptor beta chains below come from one sample, sequenced in a study of shared clonotypes between healthy human individuals. Profiled with immunoSEQ multiplex PCR; TCRdb holds only in-frame clones, not every one. The sample records 100,000 to 120,000 clones, about 70% being singletons. What was sequenced was memory CD8+ T cells sorted from blood. Subset specified: CD45RO+ cells pooled with CCR7-negative TemRA cells. The receptors were sampled from a woman aged 30 to 39 in good health.

The gene calls are TRBV9 and TRBJ2-1; D call uncertain. Germline-derived CDR1 and CDR2 are SGDLS and YYNGEE. The CDR3 contains 15 residues. V shed 0 bases and J shed 2 bases, with 9 bases lying between them. The CDR3 coding sequence is TGTGCCAGCAGCGTAGAATTAGGACCCTACAATGAGCAGTTCTTC. Amino acid sequence: CASSVELGPYNEQFF.

The CDR3 spells CSVVRDRDFYEQYF. Here the CDR3 DNA reads TGCAGCGTTGTCAGGGACAGGGACTTCTACGAGCAGTACTTC. The chain links TRBV29-1 to TRBJ2-5, with 9 bases aligning to TRBD1. The J call could be wrong; TRBJ2-7 is a better fit for the DNA end. Germline V CDR1 and CDR2: SQVTM, ANQGSEA. CDR3 length: 14 amino acids.

The rearrangement links TRBV7-9 to TRBJ2-3; D not certain. Germline assignment: CDR1 SEHNR and CDR2 FQNEAQ (reference sequence). V lost 5 bases and J 2 bases, leaving 17 bases between the germline ends. This CDR3 is built from 16 residues. The CDR3 sequence: CASSSPLTDYTDTQYF. The CDR3 coding sequence is TGTGCCAGCAGCAGTCCCCTGACGGATTACACAGATACGCAGTATTTT. Together with reference TRBV7-9 and TRBJ2-3, the CDR3 gives the full variable domain: DTGVSQNPRHKITKRGQNVTFRCDPISEHNRLYWYRQTLGQGPEFLTYFQNEAQLEKSRLLSDRFSAERPKGSFSTLEIQRTEQGDSAMYLCASSSPLTDYTDTQYFGPGTRLTVL.